A selection of T cell receptor beta chains follows, all from one sample in a study of T cells in Graves' hyperthyroidism and ophthalmopathy. Each CDR3 protein is one row after TCRdb ran MiXCR on the multiplex PCR reads. The sample has over 500,000 distinct CDR3 sequences; 15% to 20% are singletons. Material: blood. These receptors originate from a woman aged 18-29 years with Graves' ophthalmopathy. Each CDR3 is given with its conserved first and last residue. Fields, in order: V gene, J gene, D gene, clone size, CDR3 protein, CDR3 DNA. The D gene is left open where the match is weak. Size is stated for part of the rows, as once, few or many counts, or as a class when the clone is expanded.

V gene: TRBV6-2/TRBV6-3
J gene: TRBJ2-1
D gene: TRBD1
clone size: NA
CDR3 protein: CASSYPGQGAAEQFF
CDR3 DNA: TGTGCCAGCAGTTACCCGGGACAGGGGGCCGCTGAGCAGTTCTTC

V gene: TRBV5-1
J gene: TRBJ2-1
D gene: NA
clone size: many
CDR3 protein: CASSLWTPTYNEQFF
CDR3 DNA: TGCGCCAGCAGCTTGTGGACACCGACCTACAATGAGCAGTTCTTC

V gene: TRBV30
J gene: TRBJ1-6
D gene: TRBD1
clone size: few
CDR3 protein: CACLTGFSALHF
CDR3 DNA: TGTGCCTGCTTGACAGGGTTTTCGGCCCTCCACTTT

V gene: TRBV7-9
J gene: TRBJ2-6
D gene: NA
clone size: few
CDR3 protein: CASSFFGGRSGANVLTF
CDR3 DNA: TGTGCCAGCAGCTTTTTCGGGGGCCGCTCTGGGGCCAACGTCCTGACTTTC

V gene: TRBV12-5
J gene: TRBJ2-1
D gene: NA
clone size: many
CDR3 protein: CASGLVPGEQFF
CDR3 DNA: TGTGCTAGTGGTTTGGTACCCGGGGAGCAGTTCTTC

V gene: TRBV27
J gene: TRBJ2-7
D gene: NA
clone size: NA
CDR3 protein: CASSVAGLHEQYF
CDR3 DNA: TGTGCCAGCAGCGTAGCAGGGCTCCACGAGCAGTACTTC

V gene: TRBV30
J gene: TRBJ1-2
D gene: NA
clone size: many
CDR3 protein: CALLGDTNLHYGYTF
CDR3 DNA: TGTGCCCTCCTGGGGGACACTAACCTCCACTATGGCTACACCTTC

V gene: TRBV7-9
J gene: TRBJ2-1
D gene: NA
clone size: many
CDR3 protein: CASSGGNNEQFF
CDR3 DNA: TGTGCCAGCAGCGGGGGGAACAATGAGCAGTTCTTC

V gene: TRBV15
J gene: TRBJ1-2
D gene: NA
clone size: few
CDR3 protein: CATSRGEDYGYTF
CDR3 DNA: TGTGCCACCAGCAGGGGAGAGGACTATGGCTACACCTTC

V gene: TRBV5-5
J gene: TRBJ2-3
D gene: NA
clone size: few
CDR3 protein: CASSVTPTADTQYF
CDR3 DNA: TGTGCCAGCAGCGTTACCCCAACAGCAGATACGCAGTATTTT

V gene: TRBV30
J gene: TRBJ1-4
D gene: NA
clone size: NA
CDR3 protein: CAWNPEGAINEKLFF
CDR3 DNA: TGTGCCTGGAACCCCGAGGGAGCTATTAATGAAAAACTGTTTTTT

V gene: TRBV27
J gene: TRBJ1-2
D gene: NA
clone size: few
CDR3 protein: CASTTLVMLNYGYTF
CDR3 DNA: TGTGCCAGCACGACTTTAGTGATGCTCAACTATGGCTACACCTTC

V gene: TRBV5-8
J gene: TRBJ2-7
D gene: NA
clone size: few
CDR3 protein: CASSFLTYEQYF
CDR3 DNA: TGTGCCAGCAGCTTCCTCACCTACGAGCAGTACTTC

V gene: TRBV28
J gene: TRBJ2-1
D gene: NA
clone size: many
CDR3 protein: CASSFGPGREQFF
CDR3 DNA: TGTGCCAGCAGTTTCGGCCCAGGGAGAGAGCAGTTCTTC

V gene: TRBV12-3/TRBV12-4
J gene: TRBJ2-5
D gene: TRBD2
clone size: NA
CDR3 protein: CASSLLAMGETQYF
CDR3 DNA: TGTGCCAGCAGCCTACTAGCGATGGGGGAGACCCAGTACTTC

V gene: TRBV11-1
J gene: TRBJ2-5
D gene: TRBD2
clone size: many
CDR3 protein: CASRLSGRAGETQYF
CDR3 DNA: TGTGCCAGCAGATTAAGCGGGAGGGCCGGCGAGACCCAGTACTTC

V gene: TRBV28
J gene: TRBJ2-7
D gene: NA
clone size: many
CDR3 protein: CASIGSRDEQYF
CDR3 DNA: TGTGCCAGCATCGGATCGAGGGACGAGCAGTACTTC

V gene: TRBV2
J gene: TRBJ1-4
D gene: TRBD1
clone size: many
CDR3 protein: CASTADRGVSREKLFF
CDR3 DNA: TGTGCCAGCACGGCGGACAGGGGTGTGTCGCGCGAAAAACTGTTTTTT

V gene: TRBV19
J gene: TRBJ1-5
D gene: NA
clone size: NA
CDR3 protein: CASSTQGPWVNQPQHF
CDR3 DNA: TGTGCCAGTAGTACACAGGGACCTTGGGTCAATCAGCCCCAGCATTTT

V gene: TRBV3-1
J gene: TRBJ1-3
D gene: NA
clone size: NA
CDR3 protein: CASSLQPLTGYGNTIYF
CDR3 DNA: TGTGCCAGCAGCCTCCAGCCCCTGACAGGCTATGGAAACACCATATATTTT

V gene: TRBV6-1
J gene: TRBJ1-6
D gene: TRBD1
clone size: NA
CDR3 protein: CASSEGQTNSPLHF
CDR3 DNA: TGTGCCAGCAGTGAGGGACAGACAAATTCACCCCTCCACTTT

V gene: TRBV4-3
J gene: TRBJ1-6
D gene: NA
clone size: once
CDR3 protein: CASSRGRRNSPLHF
CDR3 DNA: TGCGCCAGCAGCCGGGGACGGCGTAATTCACCCCTCCACTTT

V gene: TRBV7-3
J gene: TRBJ1-4
D gene: TRBD1
clone size: NA
CDR3 protein: CASSLWGRGPEKLFF
CDR3 DNA: TGTGCCAGCAGCTTATGGGGCAGGGGGCCTGAAAAACTGTTTTTT

V gene: TRBV7-9
J gene: TRBJ2-4
D gene: NA
clone size: NA
CDR3 protein: CASSLFSGVLNIQYF
CDR3 DNA: TGTGCCAGCAGCTTGTTCTCGGGGGTCCTAAACATTCAGTACTTC

V gene: TRBV30
J gene: TRBJ1-1
D gene: TRBD1
clone size: many
CDR3 protein: CAWSVLNRGRTEAFF
CDR3 DNA: TGTGCCTGGAGTGTACTAAACAGGGGCAGGACTGAAGCTTTCTTT

V gene: TRBV7-3
J gene: TRBJ2-2
D gene: TRBD2
clone size: NA
CDR3 protein: CASSASGTRVHPGELFF
CDR3 DNA: TGTGCCAGCAGCGCCTCCGGGACTAGGGTTCACCCCGGGGAGCTGTTTTTT

V gene: TRBV20-1
J gene: TRBJ2-1
D gene: NA
clone size: many
CDR3 protein: CSARRKRLNRTEQFF
CDR3 DNA: TGCAGTGCTAGAAGGAAGCGACTAAACAGAACTGAGCAGTTCTTC

V gene: TRBV6-1
J gene: TRBJ1-4
D gene: NA
clone size: many
CDR3 protein: CASSLPPGTKGEKLFF
CDR3 DNA: TGTGCCAGCAGTTTGCCCCCAGGGACGAAGGGTGAAAAACTGTTTTTT

V gene: TRBV4-1
J gene: TRBJ1-4
D gene: NA
clone size: few
CDR3 protein: CASSQGFKGKEKLFF
CDR3 DNA: TGCGCCAGCAGCCAAGGTTTTAAGGGAAAGGAAAAACTGTTTTTT

V gene: TRBV6-1
J gene: TRBJ2-5
D gene: NA
clone size: NA
CDR3 protein: CASSFTTPSTAQYF
CDR3 DNA: TGTGCCAGCAGCTTTACTACTCCCTCGACGGCCCAGTACTTC

V gene: TRBV5-1
J gene: TRBJ1-1
D gene: NA
clone size: few
CDR3 protein: CASSLVDNMNTEAFF
CDR3 DNA: TGCGCCAGCAGCTTGGTGGACAACATGAACACTGAAGCTTTCTTT

V gene: TRBV19
J gene: TRBJ2-7
D gene: NA
clone size: NA
CDR3 protein: CASSTRGSGLYEQYF
CDR3 DNA: TGTGCCAGTAGTACCCGGGGCTCTGGCCTCTACGAGCAGTACTTC

V gene: TRBV12-3/TRBV12-4
J gene: TRBJ2-5
D gene: TRBD1
clone size: NA
CDR3 protein: CASSFGQGIQETQYF
CDR3 DNA: TGTGCCAGCAGTTTCGGACAGGGGATACAAGAGACCCAGTACTTC

V gene: TRBV5-4
J gene: TRBJ2-1
D gene: TRBD1
clone size: few
CDR3 protein: CASSPGQEQYSEQFF
CDR3 DNA: TGTGCCAGCAGTCCCGGACAGGAGCAGTATAGTGAGCAGTTCTTC

V gene: TRBV7-9
J gene: TRBJ2-7
D gene: NA
clone size: few
CDR3 protein: CASTLAASYEQYF
CDR3 DNA: TGTGCCAGCACCCTGGCAGCCTCCTACGAGCAGTACTTC

V gene: TRBV27
J gene: TRBJ2-1
D gene: NA
clone size: once
CDR3 protein: CASSFRDRDNEQFF
CDR3 DNA: TGTGCCAGCAGTTTTCGGGACCGCGACAATGAGCAGTTCTTC

V gene: TRBV19
J gene: TRBJ2-1
D gene: NA
clone size: NA
CDR3 protein: CASSARDSRDEQFF
CDR3 DNA: TGTGCCAGTAGTGCCCGGGATAGCCGCGATGAGCAGTTCTTC

V gene: TRBV30
J gene: TRBJ1-2
D gene: NA
clone size: once
CDR3 protein: CAWGVGVNYGYTF
CDR3 DNA: TGTGCCTGGGGTGTAGGCGTTAACTATGGCTACACCTTC

V gene: TRBV20-1
J gene: TRBJ1-5
D gene: TRBD1
clone size: few
CDR3 protein: CSAEGTDPNYSNQPQHF
CDR3 DNA: TGCAGTGCTGAAGGGACAGATCCGAATTATAGCAATCAGCCCCAGCATTTT

V gene: TRBV30
J gene: TRBJ1-2
D gene: NA
clone size: many
CDR3 protein: CAWTSLAGVGYTF
CDR3 DNA: TGTGCCTGGACTTCGCTCGCAGGCGTTGGCTACACCTTC

V gene: TRBV15
J gene: TRBJ2-1
D gene: TRBD2
clone size: many
CDR3 protein: CATSRTSGGAEQFF
CDR3 DNA: TGTGCCACCAGCAGGACTAGCGGGGGGGCTGAGCAGTTCTTC

V gene: TRBV7-2
J gene: TRBJ2-1
D gene: TRBD1
clone size: many
CDR3 protein: CASSTGQVGGQFF
CDR3 DNA: TGTGCCAGCAGCACGGGACAGGTCGGGGGGCAGTTCTTC

V gene: TRBV11-3
J gene: TRBJ2-1
D gene: TRBD2
clone size: NA
CDR3 protein: CASSLGLLAGVFGNEQFF
CDR3 DNA: TGTGCCAGCAGCTTAGGACTTTTAGCGGGAGTATTTGGCAATGAGCAGTTCTTC

V gene: TRBV14
J gene: TRBJ2-2
D gene: TRBD2
clone size: few
CDR3 protein: CASSQYRLAVNTGELFF
CDR3 DNA: TGTGCCAGCAGCCAGTACAGACTAGCGGTGAACACCGGGGAGCTGTTTTTT

V gene: TRBV7-2
J gene: TRBJ2-7
D gene: NA
clone size: many
CDR3 protein: CASSLAEASYEQYF
CDR3 DNA: TGTGCCAGCAGCTTAGCGGAGGCCTCCTACGAGCAGTACTTC

V gene: TRBV28
J gene: TRBJ2-7
D gene: TRBD2
clone size: many
CDR3 protein: CASSLTSDHEQYF
CDR3 DNA: TGTGCCAGCAGTCTGACTAGCGACCACGAGCAGTACTTC

V gene: TRBV7-9
J gene: TRBJ1-3
D gene: NA
clone size: few
CDR3 protein: CASSPPGVIRSGNTIYF
CDR3 DNA: TGTGCCAGCAGCCCCCCGGGGGTCATCCGCTCTGGAAACACCATATATTTT

V gene: TRBV28
J gene: TRBJ2-3
D gene: NA
clone size: many
CDR3 protein: CASRRDPADTQYF
CDR3 DNA: TGTGCCAGTCGCCGGGACCCGGCAGATACGCAGTATTTT